The TCR beta chain described here comes from a study of cytomegalovirus exposure and HLA in healthy donors. With 60 Vbeta and 13 Jbeta primers, the PCR was carried out. In the authors' workflow: About 10 million of tens of millions of unique TCR beta chains were shared, per a later count. Clones were sequenced by immunoSEQ multiplex PCR, and TCRdb holds only the in-frame ones, with some missing. That table furnishes V, J and clone size, whereas the DNA furnished D and trimming. The sample records under 200,000 clones, 77% being singletons. In the case of this clone: The antigen is undetermined.

Study conclusions and caveats: The authors excluded some V segments, including TRBV6-2 and TRBV6-3, as indistinguishable.

The length of the CDR3 is 18 residues. Germline V lookup: CDR1 LNHNV, CDR2 YYDKDF (reference sequence). V gave up 0 bases and J gave up 2 bases; unmatched junction bases: 7. Sequencing was done on a sample of PBMCs. This clonotype was sampled from a female donor in good health and CMV-seronegative. The V call is TRBV15, the J call TRBJ2-2; 9 bases line up with TRBD2. The CDR3 DNA is TGTGCCACCAGCAGAGATTGGATAGCGGGAGTTAACACCGGGGAGCTGTTTTTT. This encodes CATSRDWIAGVNTGELFF.